Below, 11 T cell receptor beta chains from the same sample are listed, as sequenced in a study of cytomegalovirus exposure and HLA in healthy donors. PCR employed 60 Vbeta and 13 Jbeta primers. Using immunoSEQ multiplex PCR, the repertoire was profiled, and TCRdb retains in-frame clones only, with some absent. The sample consists of 100,000 to 150,000 clones, roughly 66% of them appearing once. The sample comprised PBMCs. The receptors were sampled from a man in his fifties or sixties in good health and CMV-seropositive.

This chain links TRBV10-3 with TRBJ2-7; D is uncertain. CDR3 length: 9 amino acids. The V and J ends lost 10 bases and 6 bases respectively, with 7 bases between them. From germline, CDR1 is ENHRY and CDR2 SYGVKD. CDR3 coding DNA: TGTGCCAGAGGTCGCGAGCAGTACTTC. This translates into CARGREQYF.

The V gene is TRBV28, the J gene TRBJ1-2; no reliable D call. The ends were cut back, 1 base at V and 1 base at J, with 4 bases in the middle. The V gene's germline CDR1 is MDHEN and CDR2 SYDVKM. The length of the CDR3 is 13 residues. CDR3 region: CASSLSFNYGYTF. The CDR3 DNA reads as TGTGCCAGCAGTTTATCGTTTAACTATGGCTACACCTTC.

This clone was detected a few times. This chain uses TRBV2 with TRBJ1-1; 7 bases are shared with TRBD1. The germline V gene encodes CDR1 SNHLY and CDR2 FYNNEI. The CDR3 is 13 amino acids. Trimming cost V 8 bases and J 1 base; bases outside gene matches: 4. CDR3 sequence (DNA): TGTGCCAGCGGGGGACAGCGGAACACTGAAGCTTTCTTT. Amino acid sequence: CASGGQRNTEAFF. Complete variable domain (other parts from reference TRBV2 and TRBJ1-1): EPEVTQTPSHQVTQMGQEVILRCVPISNHLYFYWYRQILGQKVEFLVSFYNNEISEKSEIFDDQFSVERPDGSNFTLKIRSTKLEDSAMYFCASGGQRNTEAFFGQGTRLTVV.

DNA of the CDR3: TGCGCCAGCAGTGGGGCGGGGGGCCGTCTAGATACGCAGTATTTT. This gives the protein CASSGAGGRLDTQYF. The V gene is TRBV10-2, the J gene TRBJ2-3; 8 nucleotides agree with TRBD2. J gave up 5 bases and V 4 bases, and 8 bases lay outside the gene matches. The CDR3 length is 15 residues. Germline CDR1 is WSHSY and CDR2 is SAAADI.

In this sample, this clone turned up a few times. This chain links TRBV10-2 with TRBJ1-1, with D perhaps TRBD1 (6 bases). The V gene's germline CDR1 is WSHSY and CDR2 SAAADI. CDR3 length equals 15 residues. V lost 8 bases and J 0 bases, leaving 16 bases between the germline ends. The CDR3 loop reads CASAPPRGMNTEAFF. The CDR3 DNA is TGCGCCAGCGCCCCCCCGAGGGGGATGAACACTGAAGCTTTCTTT.

This rearrangement joins TRBV18 to TRBJ2-5; D is unclear. There are 14 residues in the CDR3. Germline values: CDR1 KGHSH, CDR2 LQKENI. Trimming cost V 3 bases and J 2 bases, with 10 bases left between them. The CDR3 protein is CASSPNPVQETQYF. For the CDR3, the DNA is TGTGCCAGCTCACCGAACCCAGTTCAAGAGACCCAGTACTTC.

This clone was detected only a few times. The chain carries TRBV30 and TRBJ2-2; 8 positions match TRBD1. Per germline, CDR1 GTSNPN and CDR2 SVGIG (reference sequence). With 8 bases clipped from V and 7 bases from J, the junction kept 18 bases outside the gene matches. This CDR3 contains 16 residues. CDR3 DNA sequence: TGTGCCCGTGACAGGGGAGTGGGGGGAAGGGTCGGGGAGCTGTTTTTT. Amino acids: CARDRGVGGRVGELFF.

The J gene is TRBJ2-1, the V gene TRBV5-6, with D possibly matching TRBD2 (5 bases). The germline V and J ends were trimmed by 2 bases and 15 bases, with 18 bases remaining between them. CDR3 length: 13 amino acids. From germline, CDR1 is SGHDT and CDR2 YYEEEE. The CDR3 spells CASSFGTRDYWFF. The CDR3 nucleotides read TGTGCCAGCAGCTTCGGTACAAGAGACTACTGGTTCTTC.

The V call is TRBV9, the J call TRBJ1-3; the match to TRBD1 covers 9 bases. The ends lost 3 bases at V and 3 bases at J; junction bases unmatched: 13. The CDR3 has 18 residues. Germline V CDR1 and CDR2: SGDLS, YYNGEE. The CDR3 coding sequence is TGTGCCAGCAGCGGATCAGTGGAGGACAGGGGACATGGAAACACCATATATTTT. Amino acid sequence: CASSGSVEDRGHGNTIYF.

The chain combines TRBV6-5 with TRBJ1-4; D is possibly TRBD1 (5 bases). The germline gives CDR1 MNHEY, CDR2 SVGAGI. This CDR3 has 12 amino acids. V was pared by 6 bases and J by 8 bases, with 10 bases between. CDR3 sequence (DNA): TGTGCCAGCAGCCAGGGAGGGGAAAAACTGTTTTTT. Its protein product is CASSQGGEKLFF.

The J gene is TRBJ2-3, the V gene TRBV9, with 7 bases that match TRBD2. The CDR3 covers 16 residues. Per germline, CDR1 SGDLS and CDR2 YYNGEE. The V segment lost 0 bases and the J segment 2 bases; nucleotides outside the gene matches: 6. The CDR3 DNA follows: TGTGCCAGCAGCGTAGGTGGGGGGACTACCACAGATACGCAGTATTTT. It codes for CASSVGGGTTTDTQYF.